The rows below give T cell receptor beta chains drawn from one sample of a study of T cell changes during pregnancy in multiple sclerosis. Assay used: immunoSEQ multiplex PCR; TCRdb lists only in-frame clones, some missing. Here the sample spans around 63,000 clones, 91% being singletons. Sequenced material: peripheral blood, taken after pregnancy. The receptor set was obtained from a female donor in good health, enrolled as a control in a pregnancy study. CDR3s include the opening cysteine and the closing phenylalanine or tryptophan. The D gene is left open where the match is weak. The listing skips clone size in some rows; elsewhere it reads once, few, many or a size class.

j_call clone_size d_call v_call cdr3_aa cdr3_nt
TRBJ1-1 . . TRBV11-2 CASSLGESTEAFF TGTGCCAGCAGCTTAGGGGAGAGCACTGAAGCTTTCTTT
TRBJ2-2 . . TRBV9 CASSVESSGRGSRGELFF TGTGCCAGCAGCGTAGAAAGTTCGGGCAGGGGCTCCAGGGGGGAGCTGTTTTTT
TRBJ2-7 . . TRBV4-3 CASSPSGSYEQYF TGCGCCAGCAGCCCTTCGGGGTCCTACGAGCAGTACTTC
TRBJ2-1 once TRBD2 TRBV9 CASSVKSRGDLIYNEQFF TGTGCCAGCAGCGTAAAGAGTCGGGGGGACCTGATCTACAATGAGCAGTTCTTC
TRBJ2-1 . . TRBV6-1 CASSLQGIYNEQFF TGTGCCAGCAGCTTACAGGGTATCTACAATGAGCAGTTCTTC
TRBJ1-2 . TRBD1 TRBV2 CASSAGTGGAHGYTF TGTGCCAGCAGTGCGGGGACAGGGGGCGCGCATGGCTACACCTTC
TRBJ1-2 . . TRBV10-3 CAISESGAGSEGYTF TGTGCCATCAGTGAGTCTGGCGCGGGGTCGGAAGGCTACACCTTC
TRBJ1-3 . . TRBV7-2 CASSLATTGNTIYF TGTGCCAGCAGCTTAGCGACTACTGGAAACACCATATATTTT
TRBJ2-6 . . TRBV5-6 CASSLLRVSGANVLTF TGTGCCAGCAGCTTGTTGCGGGTTTCTGGGGCCAACGTCCTGACTTTC
TRBJ2-5 . . TRBV5-1 CASSLGGFQETQYF TGCGCCAGCAGCTTGGGAGGATTCCAAGAGACCCAGTACTTC
TRBJ1-1 . TRBD1 TRBV5-6 CASSRDRVSTEAFF TGTGCCAGCAGCCGGGACAGGGTTTCCACTGAAGCTTTCTTT
TRBJ1-1 . . TRBV30 CAWSVQGDTEAFF TGTGCCTGGAGTGTACAAGGGGACACTGAAGCTTTCTTT
TRBJ1-2 . TRBD1 TRBV5-1 CASSLATGDYGYTF TGCGCCAGCAGCTTGGCCACAGGGGACTATGGCTACACCTTC
TRBJ1-5 . . TRBV10-3 CAISEGREGNQPQHF TGTGCCATCAGTGAAGGTCGGGAAGGGAATCAGCCCCAGCATTTT
TRBJ2-7 . . TRBV7-2 CASSSTGGTYEQYF TGTGCCAGCAGCTCGACCGGGGGAACCTACGAGCAGTACTTC
TRBJ2-3 . TRBD2 TRBV18 CASSRETSGNLDTQYF TGTGCCAGCTCACGGGAGACTAGCGGGAACTTAGATACGCAGTATTTT
TRBJ2-3 . TRBD2 TRBV9 CASSIGLADSTDTQYF TGTGCCAGCAGCATAGGACTAGCGGATAGCACAGATACGCAGTATTTT
TRBJ2-6 . . TRBV12-5 CASGFRVHSGANVLTF TGTGCTAGTGGTTTCAGGGTCCACTCTGGGGCCAACGTCCTGACTTTC
TRBJ1-2 . TRBD1 TRBV5-1 CASSSYQQSRDSGGHYGYTF TGCGCCAGCAGCTCGTACCAACAGTCCCGGGACAGCGGAGGTCACTATGGCTACACCTTC
TRBJ2-7 . TRBD1 TRBV4-1 CATGTGGYEQYF TGCGCCACCGGGACAGGAGGGTACGAGCAGTACTTC
TRBJ2-1 . . TRBV4-2 CASSQSGLAKTNEQFF TGTGCCAGCAGCCAGTCAGGACTGGCAAAGACCAATGAGCAGTTCTTC
TRBJ2-1 . TRBD2 TRBV13 CASSLEGLAGPNEQFF TGTGCCAGCAGCTTAGAGGGACTAGCGGGGCCCAATGAGCAGTTCTTC
TRBJ2-2 . . TRBV7-9 CASSRGALHGELFF TGTGCCAGCAGTCGGGGGGCTCTTCACGGGGAGCTGTTTTTT
TRBJ1-5 few . TRBV19 CASSWGQGYNQPQHF TGTGCCAGTAGTTGGGGACAAGGGTATAATCAGCCCCAGCATTTT
TRBJ1-2 . TRBD1 TRBV10-3 CANSGTGGADYGYTF TGTGCGAATTCCGGGACAGGGGGCGCGGATTATGGCTACACCTTC
TRBJ1-6 . . TRBV4-2 CASSQDGNSPLHF TGTGCCAGCAGCCAAGATGGCAATTCACCCCTCCACTTT
TRBJ1-2 few TRBD1 TRBV9 CASSVVDRGPGGYTF TGTGCCAGCAGCGTAGTTGACAGGGGCCCCGGAGGCTACACCTTC
TRBJ2-7 . . TRBV4-1 CASSQAGSFGYEQYF TGCGCCAGCAGCCAAGCAGGGTCCTTCGGGTACGAGCAGTACTTC
TRBJ1-1 . . TRBV7-2 CASSLERHVTTEAFF TGTGCCAGCAGCTTAGAAAGACATGTGACCACTGAAGCTTTCTTT
TRBJ1-1 . . TRBV6-5 CASINTPNTEAFF TGTGCCAGCATCAATACACCGAACACTGAAGCTTTCTTT
TRBJ1-5 . TRBD1 TRBV5-8 CASSLSTGGGQPQHF TGTGCCAGCAGCTTGTCGACAGGGGGAGGTCAGCCCCAGCATTTT
TRBJ2-1 . TRBD1 TRBV7-3 CASSSGTGDNEQFF TGTGCCAGCAGCTCCGGGACAGGGGACAATGAGCAGTTCTTC
TRBJ1-2 few TRBD1 TRBV19 CASSRDRGQTDGYTF TGTGCCAGTAGTCGGGACAGGGGTCAGACGGATGGCTACACCTTC
TRBJ2-1 . TRBD2 TRBV30 CAWTSGEYNEQFF TGTGCCTGGACTAGCGGGGAATACAATGAGCAGTTCTTC
TRBJ2-2 . TRBD1 TRBV19 CASSITGVNTGELFF TGTGCCAGTAGTATCACAGGGGTGAACACCGGGGAGCTGTTTTTT
TRBJ1-4 . . TRBV7-2 CASSLAATQEKLFF TGTGCCAGCAGCTTGGCAGCCACACAGGAAAAACTGTTTTTT
TRBJ1-2 . . TRBV19 CASSIDTANYGYTF TGTGCCAGTAGTATAGATACAGCTAACTATGGCTACACCTTC
TRBJ1-2 . TRBD1 TRBV5-6 CASSLALGGQVDGYTF TGTGCCAGCAGCTTGGCTTTAGGGGGACAGGTCGATGGCTACACCTTC
TRBJ1-2 . . TRBV27 CASSGMGNYGYTF TGTGCCAGCTCGGGGATGGGGAACTATGGCTACACCTTC
TRBJ2-1 . TRBD1 TRBV9 CASSDWDRGPHEQFF TGTGCCAGCAGCGATTGGGACAGGGGGCCTCATGAGCAGTTCTTC
TRBJ2-2 . . TRBV4-1 CASSPWTVRDTGELFF TGCGCCAGCAGCCCCTGGACAGTCCGAGACACCGGGGAGCTGTTTTTT
TRBJ2-1 . . TRBV7-8 CASSLEPRGVYNEQFF TGTGCCAGCAGCTTAGAGCCCCGAGGCGTCTACAATGAGCAGTTCTTC